Listed here are 30 T cell receptor beta chains from one sample, sequenced in a study of T cell responses to AZD1222 COVID-19 vaccine. Profiled with immunoSEQ multiplex PCR; TCRdb holds only in-frame clones, not every one. The sample includes 97,000 or so clones, approximately 90% seen only once; the top ten take less than 3.5%. This specimen consisted of peripheral blood, obtained on day 0 of AZD1222 vaccination. These receptors were collected from an adult in good health.

This chain joins TRBV29-1 and TRBJ1-1, with 8 nucleotides matching TRBD1. CDR3 length: 12 amino acids. Germline V gene lookup returns CDR1 SQVTM and CDR2 ANQGSEA. V shed 6 bases, J shed 5 bases, and the junction held 5 bases outside the gene matches. The CDR3 coding sequence is TGCAGCGTGGCCCGACAGGGGACTGAAGCTTTCTTT. It specifies CSVARQGTEAFF.

The chain joins TRBV5-1 to TRBJ2-2; 10 bases line up with TRBD2. The CDR3 extends over 16 amino acids. Germline loops: CDR1 SGHRS, CDR2 YFSETQ. The V segment lost 4 bases and the J segment 4 bases; nucleotides outside the gene matches: 7. This CDR3 reads CASSRAGGPGTGELFF. CDR3 nucleotide sequence: TGCGCCAGCAGCCGAGCGGGAGGGCCGGGCACCGGGGAGCTGTTTTTT.

V usage is TRBV4-3 and J usage is TRBJ2-3, with D possibly TRBD2 on 6 matching bases. Per the germline V gene, CDR1 is LGHNA and CDR2 is YSLEER. The ends were cut back, 1 base at V and 1 base at J, with 12 bases in the middle. This CDR3 comprises 16 residues. The CDR3 is CASSQGASVRTDTQYF. In nucleotides, the CDR3 is TGCGCCAGCAGCCAAGGGGCTAGCGTTCGCACAGATACGCAGTATTTT.

The chain joins TRBV5-1 to TRBJ1-6; D is unclear. CDR3 size: 13 residues. Germline lookup yields CDR1 SGHRS and CDR2 YFSETQ. With 0 bases removed from V and 7 bases from J, the gap between germline ends came to 5 bases. CDR3 in amino acids: CASSLEQNSPLHF. CDR3 sequence (DNA): TGCGCCAGCAGCTTGGAGCAAAATTCACCCCTCCACTTT.

This sequence joins TRBV9 and TRBJ2-2, with D uncertain. Germline CDR1 and CDR2: SGDLS and YYNGEE. Trimming stripped 0 bases from V and 9 bases from J, with 6 bases between. There are 12 residues in the CDR3. The CDR3 DNA is TGTGCCAGCAGCGTAGGGAATCGGGAGCTGTTTTTT. This translates into CASSVGNRELFF.

The chain carries TRBV10-3 and TRBJ2-1; D is perhaps TRBD2 (5 bases). This CDR3 is 13 amino acids long. V was pared by 3 bases and J by 5 bases, with 8 bases between. Germline CDR1 ENHRY, CDR2 SYGVKD. The CDR3 DNA follows: TGTGCCATCAGTGACTCCGGGGACAATGAGCAGTTCTTC. Translation: CAISDSGDNEQFF.

The V call is TRBV19, the J call TRBJ1-1; D perhaps matches TRBD1 (6 bases). Germline assignment: CDR1 LNHDA and CDR2 SQIVND (reference sequence). Trimming removed 5 bases from V and 5 bases from J, with 18 bases in between. The CDR3 extends over 15 amino acids. Here the CDR3 DNA reads TGTGCCAGTAGTCTCCCGCGAGGGGGAAAAACTGAAGCTTTCTTT. Translated: CASSLPRGGKTEAFF. Full variable domain (outside the CDR3, taken from reference TRBV19 and TRBJ1-1): DGGITQSPKYLFRKEGQNVTLSCEQNLNHDAMYWYRQDPGQGLRLIYYSQIVNDFQKGDIAEGYSVSREKKESFPLTVTSAQKNPTAFYLCASSLPRGGKTEAFFGQGTRLTVV.

V and J are TRBV7-9 and TRBJ2-5, with D hard to call. The CDR3 covers 12 residues. Germline V gene sequence: CDR1 SEHNR, CDR2 FQNEAQ (reference sequence). The V end lost 3 bases, the J end lost 1 base, and 3 bases lay between the germline ends. The CDR3 reads CASSFFQETQYF. The CDR3 DNA reads TGTGCCAGCAGCTTCTTCCAAGAGACCCAGTACTTC.

CDR3 amino acids: CASSLAQGILEPQHF. The CDR3 DNA is TGTGCCAGCAGCTTGGCACAGGGTATATTGGAGCCCCAGCATTTT. The chain joins TRBV5-5 to TRBJ1-5, with D possibly matching TRBD1 (6 bases). The length of the CDR3 is 15 residues. Germline CDR1 SGHKS, CDR2 YYEKEE (reference sequence). The V gene lost 0 bases and the J gene lost 8 bases, with 15 bases spanning the gap.

The genes are TRBV6-6 and TRBJ1-1; tentative D call: TRBD1 (6 bases). The CDR3 covers 12 residues. V was cut by 5 bases and J by 3 bases, with 7 bases left in between. Germline V lookup: CDR1 MNHNY, CDR2 SVGAGI (reference sequence). CDR3 sequence reads: CASSRTDTEAFF. CDR3 nucleotides: TGTGCCAGCAGTAGGACAGACACTGAAGCTTTCTTT.

The chain couples TRBV4-2 to TRBJ2-2; possibly TRBD1 for D (6 bases). This CDR3 spans 16 amino acids. Per germline, CDR1 LGHNA and CDR2 YNFKEQ. Trimming pared 3 bases from V and 2 bases from J, leaving 13 bases between. The DNA of the CDR3 is TGTGCCAGCAGCCAGGACTGGGGACAAAACACCGGGGAGCTGTTTTTT. This gives the protein CASSQDWGQNTGELFF.

This chain uses TRBV5-1 with TRBJ1-2, with TRBD1 identical over 12 bases. Unmatched junction bases numbered 13, after V lost 2 bases and J lost 8 bases. The CDR3 is made up of 17 amino acids. Germline CDR1 SGHRS, CDR2 YFSETQ. The CDR3 bases are TGCGCCAGCAGCTTCCTCTCGCCGGGACAGGGGGCTGGAGGCTACACCTTC. Encoded protein: CASSFLSPGQGAGGYTF.

The V and J genes are TRBV7-9 and TRBJ1-3; D may be TRBD1 (5 bases). There are 18 residues in the CDR3. Germline values: CDR1 SEHNR, CDR2 FQNEAQ (reference sequence). V gave up 1 base and J gave up 2 bases, with 18 bases separating them. The CDR3 DNA reads TGTGCCAGCAGCTTAGGTTCAGGGAAAGTCCTCCCTGGAAACACCATATATTTT. Translation: CASSLGSGKVLPGNTIYF.

The chain uses TRBV29-1 and TRBJ2-3; D is uncertain. CDR1 and CDR2 from the germline V gene are SQVTM and ANQGSEA. V lost 6 bases, J lost 0 bases, and 10 bases lay in between. The CDR3 length is 13 residues. CDR3 bases: TGCAGCGTCCGCCAGGCGAGCACAGATACGCAGTATTTT. Its translation is CSVRQASTDTQYF.

V and J are TRBV5-1 and TRBJ2-7; D perhaps matches TRBD2 (6 bases). The CDR3 loop spans 15 amino acids. Germline V gene sequence: CDR1 SGHRS, CDR2 YFSETQ. V lost 5 bases and J lost 0, with 15 bases in between. CDR3 loop: CASRPGTVSSYEQYF. The DNA of the CDR3 is TGCGCCAGCAGACCAGGGACTGTAAGCTCCTACGAGCAGTACTTC.

The V gene is TRBV7-9, the J gene TRBJ2-7; a possible D gene is TRBD2 (5 bases). Germline V lookup: CDR1 SEHNR, CDR2 FQNEAQ (reference sequence). This CDR3 is built from 16 residues. V was shortened by 0 bases and J by 3 bases, with 15 bases between the two germline ends. CDR3 sequence (DNA): TGTGCCAGCAGCTTAGCGGCGAGTGGGGAGAACTACGAGCAGTACTTC. Translating gives CASSLAASGENYEQYF. The complete variable domain, with remaining parts taken from reference TRBV7-9 and TRBJ2-7, reads DTGVSQNPRHKITKRGQNVTFRCDPISEHNRLYWYRQTLGQGPEFLTYFQNEAQLEKSRLLSDRFSAERPKGSFSTLEIQRTEQGDSAMYLCASSLAASGENYEQYFGPGTRLTVT.

CDR3: CAISGQQSSTGELFF. For the CDR3, the DNA is TGTGCCATCAGTGGTCAGCAAAGCAGCACCGGGGAGCTGTTTTTT. V and J are TRBV10-3 and TRBJ2-2; D remains unclear. CDR1 is ENHRY and CDR2 is SYGVKD in the germline V gene. The CDR3 has 15 residues. Trimming took 4 bases from V and 4 from J, leaving 13 bases between them.

The rearrangement links TRBV7-2 to TRBJ1-5, with 7 positions matching TRBD1. Unmatched junction bases numbered 3, after V lost 6 bases and J lost 4 bases. Germline lookup yields CDR1 SGHTA and CDR2 FQGNSA. The CDR3 loop spans 13 amino acids. CDR3 in amino acids: CASRPDRNQPQHF. In DNA form, the CDR3 reads TGTGCCAGCAGACCGGACAGGAATCAGCCCCAGCATTTT.

The chain carries TRBV7-3 and TRBJ2-1; D not certain. The CDR3 is made up of 13 amino acids. Trimming stripped 6 bases from V and 3 bases from J, with 9 bases between. Per germline, CDR1 SGHTA and CDR2 FQGTGA. CDR3 nucleotide sequence: TGTGCCAGCAGTCCGGACGGCTACAATGAGCAGTTCTTC. Protein sequence: CASSPDGYNEQFF.

The chain recombines TRBV6-2 or TRBV6-3 with TRBJ1-1; 9 bases agree with TRBD1. CDR1 is MNHEY, CDR2 SVGEGT, per germline. V trimming: 5 bases; J trimming: 5 bases; junction bases outside the gene matches: 6. CDR3 length equals 14 residues. In DNA, the CDR3 is TGTGCCAGCAGTACCTACAGGGGGCGGACTGAAGCTTTCTTT. Translation: CASSTYRGRTEAFF.

V usage is TRBV28 and J usage is TRBJ1-1, with D unresolved. The germline CDR1 and CDR2 sequences are MDHEN and SYDVKM. Deletions cut 5 bases from V and 4 bases from J, with 17 bases between. This CDR3 is 15 amino acids long. Here the CDR3 DNA reads TGTGCCAGCAGTCCTCCCTTTGGAGCTTCCACTGAAGCTTTCTTT. Residues: CASSPPFGASTEAFF.

The chain couples TRBV2 to TRBJ1-5; no definite D call. The V gene lost 4 bases and the J gene lost 0 bases, with 7 bases spanning the gap. CDR3 length: 14 residues. Germline V gives CDR1 SNHLY, CDR2 FYNNEI. The CDR3 loop reads CASSGSNSNQPQHF. The CDR3 bases are TGTGCCAGCAGTGGCAGCAATAGCAATCAGCCCCAGCATTTT.

This clone has only one observation. The CDR3 region is CASRETGKIAYGYTF. The CDR3 region has the DNA TGTGCCAGCAGAGAGACAGGGAAGATCGCCTATGGCTACACCTTC. The rearrangement uses TRBV6-5 and TRBJ1-2; the match to TRBD1 covers 7 bases. The junction had 11 bases not matched to a gene; V was cut back by 6 bases and J by 4 bases. Germline CDR1 MNHEY, CDR2 SVGAGI. This CDR3 region has 15 residues.

The chain combines TRBV5-4 with TRBJ1-1; TRBD1 might be the D (5 bases). In germline, CDR1 is SGHNT, CDR2 YYREEE (reference sequence). This CDR3 has 14 amino acids. V was pared by 3 bases and J by 3 bases, with 12 bases between. CDR3 in amino acids: CASSWGGRDTEAFF. In DNA form, the CDR3 reads TGTGCCAGCAGCTGGGGGGGACGAGACACTGAAGCTTTCTTT.

The chain is built from TRBV9 and TRBJ2-3; no firm D call. This CDR3 contains 14 residues. Germline lookup yields CDR1 SGDLS and CDR2 YYNGEE. Trimming took 3 bases from V and 6 from J, leaving 14 bases between them. CDR3 bases: TGTGCCAGCAGCGGGGGATTGGTTGCGGATACGCAGTATTTT. Translating gives CASSGGLVADTQYF. Full variable domain (rest looked up from reference TRBV9 and TRBJ2-3): DSGVTQTPKHLITATGQRVTLRCSPRSGDLSVYWYQQSLDQGLQFLIQYYNGEERAKGNILERFSAQQFPDLHSELNLSSLELGDSALYFCASSGGLVADTQYFGPGTRLTVL.

The chain carries TRBV29-1 and TRBJ2-7; no clear D gene. The CDR3 runs to 13 residues. V shed 6 bases and J shed 2 bases, with 14 bases lying between them. Germline CDR1 SQVTM, CDR2 ANQGSEA. The CDR3 protein is CSVARVDPYEQYF. The CDR3 bases are TGCAGCGTCGCAAGAGTGGACCCCTACGAGCAGTACTTC.

The chain recombines TRBV6-6 with TRBJ2-5, with TRBD2 matching over 9 bases. Unmatched junction bases numbered 7, after V lost 5 bases and J lost 3 bases. Per the germline V gene, CDR1 is MNHNY and CDR2 is SVGAGI (reference sequence). The CDR3 is 15 amino acids. The CDR3 DNA follows: TGTGCCAGCAGTCCGTCCGGCGGGAGGGAAGAGACCCAGTACTTC. As protein: CASSPSGGREETQYF.

For the CDR3, the DNA is TGTGCCAGCAGTTCTAGCGGGAGGGCCTACGAGCAGTACTTC. Translation: CASSSSGRAYEQYF. This sequence joins TRBV27 and TRBJ2-7; TRBD2 matches at 12 bases. The CDR3 is 14 residues long. V shed 4 bases, J shed 2 bases, and the junction held 0 bases outside the gene matches. CDR1 and CDR2 from the germline V gene are MNHEY and SMNVEV (reference sequence).

In this sample, this clone turned up once. The V and J genes are TRBV27 and TRBJ2-1, with D perhaps matching TRBD1 or TRBD2 (5 bases each). V shed 7 bases and J shed 0 bases, with 16 bases lying between them. Per germline, CDR1 MNHEY and CDR2 SMNVEV (reference sequence). The length of the CDR3 is 16 residues. The CDR3 nucleotides read TGTGCCAGCAACTCCCGGGACGCCAGCTCCTACAATGAGCAGTTCTTC. This gives the protein CASNSRDASSYNEQFF.

The CDR3 DNA follows: TGTGCCAGTAGTCCAGGGGGCGAAATCATTCCGAACACCATATATTTT. This codes for CASSPGGEIIPNTIYF. The chain carries TRBV19 and TRBJ1-3, with 8 bases matching TRBD1. V shed 5 bases, J shed 7 bases, and the junction held 13 bases outside the gene matches. The germline V gene has CDR1 LNHDA and CDR2 SQIVND (reference sequence). The CDR3 is made up of 16 amino acids. Drawing the rest from reference TRBV19 and TRBJ1-3, the complete variable domain is DGGITQSPKYLFRKEGQNVTLSCEQNLNHDAMYWYRQDPGQGLRLIYYSQIVNDFQKGDIAEGYSVSREKKESFPLTVTSAQKNPTAFYLCASSPGGEIIPNTIYFGEGSWLTVV.